Below, 31 T cell receptor beta chains from the same sample are listed, as sequenced in a study of blood T cell repertoires in COVID-19. Sequencing was performed with immunoSEQ multiplex PCR; in TCRdb, only in-frame clones are kept and a portion is missing. The sample records about 130,000 clones, roughly 77% being singletons. The material sequenced was peripheral blood. The receptors originated from a woman in her 70s with COVID-19, enrolled during active disease.

This rearrangement joins TRBV13 to TRBJ1-2, with D unclear. Germline V gene lookup returns CDR1 PRHDT and CDR2 FYEKMQ (reference sequence). This CDR3 contains 15 residues. V lost 1 base, J lost 4 bases, and 13 bases lay in between. The CDR3 DNA reads as TGTGCCAGCAGCTTAGTGGGGAGGGCTGGCTATGGCTACACCTTC. Translation gives CASSLVGRAGYGYTF.

This clone has only a few counts. The chain uses TRBV7-2 and TRBJ1-2, with 7 bases that match TRBD1. The CDR3 extends over 16 amino acids. The germline CDR1 and CDR2 sequences are SGHTA and FQGNSA. Unmatched junction bases numbered 11, after V lost 5 bases and J lost 2 bases. CDR3 DNA sequence: TGTGCCAGCAGCCCGGGGGCCTGGGACAGCAACTATGGCTACACCTTC. Translation: CASSPGAWDSNYGYTF.

The V call is TRBV18, the J call TRBJ2-7; 7 bases map to TRBD1. CDR1 is KGHSH and CDR2 is LQKENI in the germline V gene. V was clipped by 0 bases and J by 5 bases; unmatched bases: 7. The CDR3 sequence is 15 residues long. The CDR3 loop reads CASSPPGVDRDEQYF. The DNA of the CDR3 is TGTGCCAGCTCACCACCGGGGGTAGACAGGGACGAGCAGTACTTC.

V is TRBV4-1 and J is TRBJ2-7, with a weak D call TRBD2 (7 bases). The germline CDR1 and CDR2 sequences are MGHRA and YSYEKL. V was pared by 4 bases and J by 3 bases, with 16 bases between. The CDR3 has 15 amino acids. The CDR3 nucleotides are TGCGCCAGCAGCCGCCTGGGTAGGGGGGGCTACGAGCAGTACTTC. Translated: CASSRLGRGGYEQYF.

This chain links TRBV11-2 with TRBJ2-5; tentative D call: TRBD2 (5 bases). V was trimmed by 3 bases and J by 5 bases, leaving 19 bases between them. Germline lookup yields CDR1 SGHAT and CDR2 FQNNGV. CDR3 length: 16 residues. CDR3 sequence (DNA): TGTGCCAGCAGCTTCACGGGTTTGAGGTCGGGGGAGACCCAGTACTTC. Amino acid sequence: CASSFTGLRSGETQYF.

CDR3 region: CASSFRARRGTEAFF. The CDR3 coding sequence is TGTGCCAGCAGTTTCCGCGCCCGCAGGGGCACTGAAGCTTTCTTT. V is TRBV28 and J is TRBJ1-1, with a weak D call TRBD1 (6 bases). There are 15 residues in the CDR3. Trimming took 3 bases from V and 4 from J, leaving 15 bases between them. Germline-derived CDR1 and CDR2 are MDHEN and SYDVKM.

The rearrangement links TRBV12-3 or TRBV12-4 to TRBJ2-3; D is undetermined. V was trimmed by 6 bases and J by 6 bases, leaving 10 bases between them. The CDR3 consists of 12 residues. Here the CDR3 DNA reads TGTGCCAGCAGCCCCATTGTGGATACGCAGTATTTT. Translated: CASSPIVDTQYF.

This chain joins TRBV9 and TRBJ1-3; no clear D gene. This CDR3 comprises 18 residues. CDR1 is SGDLS and CDR2 is YYNGEE in the germline V gene. V lost 0 bases, J lost 0 bases, and 16 bases lay in between. This CDR3 reads CASSVAPLGTSSGNTIYF. Here the CDR3 DNA reads TGTGCCAGCAGCGTAGCCCCCTTGGGCACGAGCTCTGGAAACACCATATATTTT.

The chain combines TRBV7-2 with TRBJ2-7, with D possibly TRBD1 on 6 matching bases. Deletions cut 1 base from V and 3 bases from J, with 22 bases between. Germline lookup yields CDR1 SGHTA and CDR2 FQGNSA. CDR3 length: 18 residues. In nucleotides, the CDR3 is TGTGCCAGCAGCTTAGGGTACAGGGTTGAGGCCCGGTACTACGAGCAGTACTTC. Its protein product is CASSLGYRVEARYYEQYF.

V gene TRBV27 combines with J gene TRBJ2-7, with 8 bases fitting TRBD1. V dropped 4 bases and J dropped 3; count of bases not matched to a gene: 5. The CDR3 is made up of 14 amino acids. The germline V gene encodes CDR1 MNHEY and CDR2 SMNVEV (reference sequence). The CDR3 spells CASSSDRGFYEQYF. CDR3 nucleotides: TGTGCCAGCAGTTCCGACAGGGGATTCTACGAGCAGTACTTC.

The rearrangement links TRBV3-1 (or the pseudogene TRBV3-2) to TRBJ2-5; 8 bases line up with TRBD1. Germline-derived CDR1 and CDR2 are LGHDT and YNNKEL (reference sequence). The CDR3 runs 16 residues. With 6 bases clipped from V and 7 bases from J, the junction kept 16 bases outside the gene matches. The CDR3 reads CASSILGQGRSSTQYF. The CDR3, as DNA: TGTGCCAGCAGTATACTTGGACAGGGAAGGAGTTCGACCCAGTACTTC.

The rearrangement uses TRBV5-4 and TRBJ2-7, with D possibly being TRBD2 (6 bases). Trimming shortened V by 2 bases and J by 3 bases, and 15 bases separated the two germline ends. From germline, CDR1 is SGHNT and CDR2 YYREEE (reference sequence). The CDR3 runs to 15 residues. The CDR3 region is CASSFGGLGNYEQYF. The CDR3 DNA reads TGTGCCAGCAGCTTCGGGGGACTGGGTAACTACGAGCAGTACTTC.

This chain uses TRBV13 with TRBJ2-5; the D is unclear. This CDR3 has 16 amino acids. V lost 0 bases and J lost 1, with 12 bases in between. Germline CDR1 reads PRHDT; CDR2 reads FYEKMQ (reference sequence). The CDR3 loop is CASSLGRLEPQETQYF. The CDR3 DNA reads as TGTGCCAGCAGCTTAGGACGGTTAGAACCCCAAGAGACCCAGTACTTC.

J is TRBJ2-1 and V is TRBV6-6; 12 nucleotides match TRBD1. The V and J ends lost 4 bases and 8 bases, in that order; junction bases with no gene match: 6. Germline lookup yields CDR1 MNHNY and CDR2 SVGAGI (reference sequence). This CDR3 has 15 residues. The CDR3 reads CASSSSGTGGDEQFF. CDR3 in DNA: TGTGCCAGCAGTTCCTCCGGGACAGGGGGCGATGAGCAGTTCTTC.

The CDR3 is CASSLGLPAGGSYEQYF. For the CDR3, the DNA is TGTGCCAGCAGCTTGGGCCTTCCAGCGGGGGGATCCTACGAGCAGTACTTC. The V and J genes are TRBV5-4 and TRBJ2-7, with 9 bases lining up with TRBD2. The CDR3 is 17 amino acids. Trimming removed 0 bases from V and 1 base from J; junction bases left unmatched: 8. Per the germline V gene, CDR1 is SGHNT and CDR2 is YYREEE (reference sequence).

This chain uses TRBV7-9 with TRBJ1-1, with D possibly matching TRBD1 (5 bases). V was shortened by 6 bases and J by 1 base, with 15 bases between the two germline ends. Germline CDR1 and CDR2: SEHNR and FQNEAQ (reference sequence). The CDR3 consists of 15 residues. CDR3 loop: CASSLTQGENTEAFF. The CDR3 coding sequence is TGTGCCAGCAGTTTAACGCAGGGTGAGAACACTGAAGCTTTCTTT.

The V gene is TRBV2, the J gene TRBJ1-3; D might be TRBD1 (6 bases). Germline V gene data show CDR1 as SNHLY and CDR2 as FYNNEI. The V gene lost 4 bases and the J gene lost 9 bases, with 16 bases spanning the gap. The CDR3 is made up of 14 amino acids. In DNA form, the CDR3 reads TGTGCCAGCAGTGGCCCGGGAGGGGGTGGCACCATATATTTT. Its translation: CASSGPGGGGTIYF.

This clone was seen only once. The chain couples TRBV5-1 to TRBJ2-6, with D unclear. This CDR3 has 16 amino acids. V was trimmed by 0 bases and J by 0 bases, leaving 7 bases between them. Germline V gene lookup returns CDR1 SGHRS and CDR2 YFSETQ. The CDR3 DNA sequence: TGCGCCAGCAGCTTGGGGCAGGCCTCTGGGGCCAACGTCCTGACTTTC. Its translation: CASSLGQASGANVLTF.

The chain recombines TRBV12-5 with TRBJ2-3; 7 bases agree with TRBD2. The CDR3 consists of 16 residues. The germline gives CDR1 LGHNT, CDR2 FRNRAP. Trimming cost V 1 base and J 8 bases; bases outside gene matches: 12. CDR3 region: CASGLGASGRSGTQYF. DNA for the CDR3: TGTGCTAGTGGTTTGGGCGCTAGCGGACGCTCCGGTACGCAGTATTTT. The whole variable domain, filled in from reference TRBV12-5 and TRBJ2-3, reads DARVTQTPRHKVTEMGQEVTMRCQPILGHNTVFWYRQTMMQGLELLAYFRNRAPLDDSGMPKDRFSAEMPDATLATLKIQPSEPRDSAVYFCASGLGASGRSGTQYFGPGTRLTVL.

This chain connects TRBV6-2 or TRBV6-3 to TRBJ1-2; 12 nucleotides align to TRBD1. V shed 3 bases, J shed 7 bases, and the junction held 15 bases outside the gene matches. Germline V gene data show CDR1 as MNHEY and CDR2 as SVGEGT. The CDR3 is 18 residues long. CDR3 in DNA: TGTGCCAGCAGTTATACCCCGGGACAGGGGGCGCGAAATGCTGGCTACACCTTC. Protein sequence: CASSYTPGQGARNAGYTF.

Only a few counts were recorded for this clone. The chain joins TRBV27 to TRBJ2-7; D perhaps matches TRBD2 (6 bases). V was shortened by 3 bases and J by 7 bases, with 16 bases between the two germline ends. This CDR3 contains 14 residues. Germline V CDR1 and CDR2: MNHEY, SMNVEV (reference sequence). DNA of the CDR3: TGTGCCAGCAGTTTCCGGGAGTCCAGGGAGGAGCAGTACTTC. The encoded protein is CASSFRESREEQYF.

This clone was counted a single time. The rearrangement joins TRBV6-5 to TRBJ1-1, with a weak D call TRBD1 (5 bases). The CDR3 covers 15 residues. Trimming pared 9 bases from V and 0 bases from J, leaving 17 bases between. From germline, CDR1 is MNHEY and CDR2 SVGAGI. CDR3 protein: CASQNWGEMNTEAFF. In DNA, the CDR3 is TGTGCCAGTCAAAATTGGGGGGAGATGAACACTGAAGCTTTCTTT.

This sequence joins TRBV19 and TRBJ1-1; D not certain. This CDR3 has 13 residues. The V gene's germline CDR1 is LNHDA and CDR2 SQIVND (reference sequence). V lost 10 bases, J lost 0 bases, and 12 bases lay in between. CDR3 nucleotides: TGTGCCACCACCGTCAGGATGAACACTGAAGCTTTCTTT. Protein sequence: CATTVRMNTEAFF.

The chain couples TRBV5-1 to TRBJ2-7; TRBD2 aligns across 9 bases. The germline V gene encodes CDR1 SGHRS and CDR2 YFSETQ. V lost 5 bases, J lost 6 bases, and 9 bases stayed unmatched. This CDR3 is 14 amino acids long. Here the CDR3 reads CASRQGTSQFEQYF. DNA for the CDR3: TGCGCCAGCAGGCAAGGGACTAGCCAGTTCGAGCAGTACTTC.

The chain links TRBV2 to TRBJ1-1, with D maybe TRBD1 (6 bases). The length of the CDR3 is 12 residues. The germline V gene has CDR1 SNHLY and CDR2 FYNNEI. V was pared by 4 bases and J by 11 bases, with 14 bases between. The CDR3 bases are TGTGCCAGCAGTGGGCAGGGGATTTCGGCTTTCTTT. Amino acid sequence: CASSGQGISAFF.

As to this clone: The same CDR3 arises from other DNA sequences in this sample as well. V gene TRBV28 combines with J gene TRBJ1-2; TRBD1 aligns across 9 bases. This CDR3 comprises 14 residues. J was trimmed by 1 base and V by 5 bases; bases with no gene match: 2. Germline values: CDR1 MDHEN, CDR2 SYDVKM. The CDR3: CASSGTGFNYGYTF. The DNA for the CDR3 is TGTGCCAGCAGTGGGACAGGGTTTAACTATGGCTACACCTTC.

The chain is built from TRBV4-1 and TRBJ1-5; D might be TRBD1 (6 bases). The CDR3 runs to 18 residues. CDR1 and CDR2 (germline): MGHRA, YSYEKL. V shed 0 bases and J shed 3 bases, with 18 bases lying between them. CDR3 sequence: CASSQDHVPGDLNQPQHF. The DNA for the CDR3 is TGCGCCAGCAGCCAAGATCACGTTCCAGGGGACCTCAATCAGCCCCAGCATTTT.

This clone was detected only once. CDR3 protein: CASSPGQAANYGYTF. DNA for the CDR3: TGTGCCAGCAGCCCCGGACAGGCCGCTAACTATGGCTACACCTTC. This chain uses TRBV4-2 with TRBJ1-2; 7 nucleotides line up with TRBD1. CDR1 LGHNA and CDR2 YNFKEQ come from the germline V gene. Trimming removed 4 bases from V and 0 bases from J; junction bases left unmatched: 5. This CDR3 is 15 amino acids long.

The V call is TRBV4-3, the J call TRBJ2-1; tentatively, D is TRBD1 (7 bases). Germline values: CDR1 LGHNA, CDR2 YSLEER. CDR3 length: 19 residues. V lost 2 bases and J 1 base, leaving 21 bases between the germline ends. CDR3 region: CASSQLLPGGSRSYNEQFF. CDR3 DNA sequence: TGCGCCAGCAGCCAACTCCTCCCAGGGGGGTCGAGGTCCTACAATGAGCAGTTCTTC.

The chain employs TRBV3-1 (or the pseudogene TRBV3-2) and TRBJ2-3; TRBD2 agrees at 10 bases. Losses at the gene ends were 1 base for V and 1 base for J; bases not matched to a gene: 5. In germline, CDR1 is LGHDT, CDR2 YNNKEL (reference sequence). The CDR3 is made up of 17 amino acids. The CDR3 protein is CASSQVVTSGGTDTQYF. The CDR3 nucleotides read TGTGCCAGCAGCCAAGTCGTTACTAGCGGGGGCACAGATACGCAGTATTTT.

The chain uses TRBV28 and TRBJ1-1; D possibly corresponds to TRBD1 (6 bases). CDR1 MDHEN and CDR2 SYDVKM come from the germline V gene. The length of the CDR3 is 12 residues. Deletions cut 3 bases from V and 10 bases from J, with 12 bases between. CDR3 in amino acids: CASSLGTPGAFF. DNA for the CDR3: TGTGCCAGCAGTTTGGGGACACCGGGAGCTTTCTTT.